This T cell receptor (beta chain) was documented in a study of CD8+CD57+ T cells in acquired aplastic anemia. Overall study: Sorted CD4+ and CD8+ cells yielded DNA averaging around 3.2 ug. Study results and limitations: Any difference that existed in CD8+ Simpson's diversity between patients and controls was not significant.

CDR3 and TCR beta VDJ profiling relied on a genomic DNA template. TCRdb processed the reads anew with MiXCR; each CDR3 protein has one entry. The repertoire has about 200,000 distinct CDR3 sequences, approximately 65% of them found once; the top ten carry around 60%. This CDR3 comprises 16 residues. Trimming removed 2 bases at V and 4 bases at J, with 14 bases between. Sequencing was done on patients that had shown CD8+CD57+ cell expansion by flow cytometry. Receipt of therapy had not occurred in any patient by the time of blood sampling. This clonotype was seen just once. Its antigen is undetermined. The sequencing input was sorted CD4+, CD8+, or CD8+CD57+ T cells (not recorded which) from PBMCs. V usage is TRBV12-3 or TRBV12-4 and J usage is TRBJ2-2, with D possibly being TRBD1 (6 bases). This sequence originates from a human donor with aplastic anemia. CDR3 sequence: CASSLFVGAATGELFF. The CDR3 DNA is TGTGCCAGCAGTTTATTCGTGGGGGCAGCCACCGGGGAGCTGTTTTTT.